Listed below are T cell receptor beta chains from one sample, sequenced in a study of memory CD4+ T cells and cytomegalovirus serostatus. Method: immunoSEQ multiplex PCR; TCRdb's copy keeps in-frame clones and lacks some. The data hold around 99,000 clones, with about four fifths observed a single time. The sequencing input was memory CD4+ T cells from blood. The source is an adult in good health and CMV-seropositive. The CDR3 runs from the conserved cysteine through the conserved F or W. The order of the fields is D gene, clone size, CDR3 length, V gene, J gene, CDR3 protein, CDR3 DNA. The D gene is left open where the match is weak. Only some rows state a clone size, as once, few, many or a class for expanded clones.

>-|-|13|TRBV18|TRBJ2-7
CASSPERLYEQYF
TGTGCCAGCTCACCAGAGCGGCTCTACGAGCAGTACTTC
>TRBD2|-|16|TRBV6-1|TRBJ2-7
CASSVSGLAGNYEQYF
TGTGCCAGCAGTGTCTCGGGGCTAGCGGGAAACTACGAGCAGTACTTC
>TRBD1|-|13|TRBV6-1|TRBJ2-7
CASSERDRVEQYF
TGTGCCAGCAGTGAGAGGGACAGGGTCGAGCAGTACTTC
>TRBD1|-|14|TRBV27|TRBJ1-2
CASSPLQGFNGYTF
TGTGCCAGCAGTCCCTTACAGGGGTTCAATGGCTACACCTTC
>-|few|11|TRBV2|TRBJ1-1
CASSEQGTAFF
TGTGCCAGCAGTGAACAGGGCACGGCTTTCTTT
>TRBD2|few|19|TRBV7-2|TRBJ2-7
CASSSRGGLAGGSSYEQYF
TGTGCCAGCAGCTCTAGAGGGGGACTAGCGGGAGGAAGCTCCTACGAGCAGTACTTC
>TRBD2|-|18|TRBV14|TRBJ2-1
CASSQEYSGRGSYNEQFF
TGTGCCAGCAGCCAAGAATATAGCGGGAGAGGGTCCTACAATGAGCAGTTCTTC
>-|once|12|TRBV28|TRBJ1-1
CASSLGNTEAFF
TGTGCCAGCAGTTTAGGGAACACTGAAGCTTTCTTT
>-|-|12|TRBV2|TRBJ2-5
CASRADQETQYF
TGTGCCAGCCGGGCGGACCAAGAGACCCAGTACTTC
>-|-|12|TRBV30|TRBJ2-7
CAWSVSRGRQYF
TGTGCCTGGAGTGTAAGTAGGGGAAGGCAGTACTTC
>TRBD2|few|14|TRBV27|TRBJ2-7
CASGGTSGGYEQYF
TGTGCCAGCGGCGGGACTAGCGGGGGCTACGAGCAGTACTTC
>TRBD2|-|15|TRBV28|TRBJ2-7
CASSRPLAGEYEQYF
TGTGCCAGCAGCCGGCCACTAGCGGGGGAATACGAGCAGTACTTC
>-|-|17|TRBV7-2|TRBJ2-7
CASSLVWQAGLTYEQYF
TGTGCCAGCAGCTTAGTTTGGCAAGCGGGTTTGACCTACGAGCAGTACTTC
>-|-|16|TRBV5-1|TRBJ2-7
CASSPVPGSLSYEQYF
TGCGCCAGCAGCCCGGTACCCGGGAGTCTCTCCTACGAGCAGTACTTC
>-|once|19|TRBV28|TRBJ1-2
CASSSPVDRLRFYNYGYTF
TGTGCCAGCAGTTCACCCGTGGACAGACTAAGGTTCTATAACTATGGCTACACCTTC
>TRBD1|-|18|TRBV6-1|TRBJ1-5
CASSEYWTGGDTNQPQHF
TGTGCCAGCAGTGAATATTGGACAGGGGGAGACACGAATCAGCCCCAGCATTTT
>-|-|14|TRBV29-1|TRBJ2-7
CSVGGPSSSYEQYF
TGCAGCGTTGGGGGCCCTTCGAGCTCCTACGAGCAGTACTTC
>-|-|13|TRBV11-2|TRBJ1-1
CASSWTENTEAFF
TGTGCCAGCAGCTGGACAGAGAACACTGAAGCTTTCTTT
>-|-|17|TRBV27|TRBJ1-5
CASSSLGAGEVEQPQHF
TGTGCCAGCAGTTCGCTGGGGGCAGGGGAGGTCGAGCAGCCCCAGCATTTT
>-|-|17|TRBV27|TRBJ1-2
CASSYSLWGAKGYGYTF
TGTGCCAGCAGTTATTCGCTCTGGGGGGCTAAGGGATATGGCTACACCTTC
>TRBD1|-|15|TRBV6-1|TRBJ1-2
CASSTYMGQAVRYTF
TGTGCCAGCAGCACATATATGGGACAGGCAGTGCGCTACACCTTC
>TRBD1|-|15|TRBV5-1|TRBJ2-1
CASSLGQGALNEQFF
TGCGCCAGCAGCCTAGGACAGGGGGCACTGAATGAGCAGTTCTTC
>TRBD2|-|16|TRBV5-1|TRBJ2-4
CASSLSGSTSKNIQYF
TGCGCCAGCAGCTTGAGCGGGAGTACAAGCAAAAACATTCAGTACTTC
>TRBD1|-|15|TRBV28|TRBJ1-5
CAILRPGQGVQPQHF
TGTGCCATCCTCCGCCCGGGACAGGGTGTTCAGCCCCAGCATTTT
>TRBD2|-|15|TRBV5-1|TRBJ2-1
CASSHTLTSGGEQFF
TGCGCCAGCAGCCACACCTTGACTAGCGGGGGTGAGCAGTTCTTC
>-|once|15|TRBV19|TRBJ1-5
CASSIDRGGYQPQHF
TGTGCCAGTAGTATAGACAGGGGAGGTTATCAGCCCCAGCATTTT
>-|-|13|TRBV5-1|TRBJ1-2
CASRETGNYGYTF
TGCGCCAGCCGAGAAACAGGGAACTATGGCTACACCTTC
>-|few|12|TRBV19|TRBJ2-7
CASYRDSYEQYF
TGTGCCAGTTACAGGGACTCCTACGAGCAGTACTTC
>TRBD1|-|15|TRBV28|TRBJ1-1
CASSRPGQLNTEAFF
TGTGCCAGCAGTCGACCGGGACAGCTGAACACTGAAGCTTTCTTT
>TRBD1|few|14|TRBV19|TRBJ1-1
CASSLGTGFTEAFF
TGTGCCAGTAGTCTAGGGACAGGATTCACTGAAGCTTTCTTT
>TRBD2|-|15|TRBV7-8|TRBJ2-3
CASSGLGSGSDTQYF
TGTGCCAGCAGCGGACTAGGATCTGGTTCGGATACGCAGTATTTT